Listed below are T cell receptor beta chains from one sample, sequenced in a study of T cell clonotyping in hematopoietic cell transplantation. The data were produced by immunoSEQ multiplex PCR, yet TCRdb's version contains in-frame clones alone and is incomplete. The profile shows about 27,000 clones, 95% of them singletons. Sequenced: peripheral blood mononuclear cells. The receptors were sampled from a man aged 45-60 years in good health. Some clones in this sample may be carry-over from other donors' samples. CDR3s include the opening cysteine and the closing phenylalanine or tryptophan. A D gene is named only where the DNA matches it firmly. Clone size is stated in some rows and not others, as once, few, many or a class when expanded.

size	V	J	length	D	CDR3	DNA
.	TRBV9	TRBJ2-3	16	TRBD2	CASSVVPAGGPDTQYF	TGTGCCAGCAGCGTAGTGCCAGCGGGGGGGCCAGATACGCAGTATTTT
.	TRBV6-5	TRBJ1-6	14	TRBD1	CASRRGGNDSPLHF	TGTGCCAGCAGGCGAGGGGGCAACGATTCACCCCTCCACTTT
.	TRBV5-1	TRBJ1-3	16	.	CASSAGRQSSGNTIYF	TGCGCCAGCAGCGCGGGGCGACAGAGCTCTGGAAACACCATATATTTT
.	TRBV6-5	TRBJ2-7	13	.	CASSYLQSYEQYF	TGTGCCAGCAGTTATCTACAGTCCTACGAGCAGTACTTC
.	TRBV7-9	TRBJ2-1	14	.	CASSLSEYYNEQFF	TGTGCCAGCAGCTTATCAGAATACTACAATGAGCAGTTCTTC
once	TRBV19	TRBJ2-2	13	.	CASSWRGTGELFF	TGTGCCAGTAGTTGGCGGGGCACCGGGGAGCTGTTTTTT
.	TRBV6-5	TRBJ2-3	14	TRBD1	CASRKSTGGHTQYF	TGTGCCAGCAGAAAAAGTACAGGGGGACATACGCAGTATTTT
.	TRBV6-5	TRBJ2-7	13	.	CASSKRDGYEQYF	TGTGCCAGCAGTAAGAGGGACGGCTACGAGCAGTACTTC
.	TRBV19	TRBJ1-2	14	.	CASSRAVGNYGYTF	TGTGCCAGTAGTAGGGCGGTGGGTAACTATGGCTACACCTTC
.	TRBV7-9	TRBJ1-2	14	.	CASSFDGANYGYTF	TGTGCCAGCAGCTTTGACGGAGCTAACTATGGCTACACCTTC
.	TRBV10-3	TRBJ1-4	13	TRBD1	CAISRGPNEKLFF	TGTGCCATCAGCAGGGGGCCCAATGAAAAACTGTTTTTT
.	TRBV6-5	TRBJ1-5	15	.	CASRQGTYSNQPQHF	TGTGCCAGCAGGCAGGGGACGTATAGCAATCAGCCCCAGCATTTT
.	TRBV28	TRBJ1-2	15	.	CASQYPTLANYGYTF	TGTGCCAGCCAGTACCCGACACTAGCTAACTATGGCTACACCTTC
.	TRBV28	TRBJ1-4	16	TRBD1	CASRTWTGTTNEKLFF	TGTGCCAGCAGGACCTGGACAGGGACAACTAATGAAAAACTGTTTTTT